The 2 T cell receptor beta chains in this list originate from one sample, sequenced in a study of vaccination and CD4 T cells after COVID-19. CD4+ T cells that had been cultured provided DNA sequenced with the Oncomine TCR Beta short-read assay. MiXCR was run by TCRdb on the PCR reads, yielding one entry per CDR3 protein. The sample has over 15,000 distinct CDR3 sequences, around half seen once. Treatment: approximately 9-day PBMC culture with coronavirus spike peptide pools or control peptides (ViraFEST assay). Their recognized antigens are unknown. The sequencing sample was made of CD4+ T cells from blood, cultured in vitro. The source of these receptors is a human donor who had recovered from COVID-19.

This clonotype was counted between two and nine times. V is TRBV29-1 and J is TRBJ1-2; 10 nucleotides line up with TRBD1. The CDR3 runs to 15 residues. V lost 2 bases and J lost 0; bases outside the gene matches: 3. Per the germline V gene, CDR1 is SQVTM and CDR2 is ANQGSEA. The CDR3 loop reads CSVERTGGTNYGYTF. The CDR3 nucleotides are TGCAGCGTTGAACGGACAGGGGGGACTAACTATGGCTACACCTTC.

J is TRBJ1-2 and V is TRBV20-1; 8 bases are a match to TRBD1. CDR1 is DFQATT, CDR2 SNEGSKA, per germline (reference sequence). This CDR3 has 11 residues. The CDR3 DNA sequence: TGCAGCGGACAGGGAGGGCATGGCTACACCTTC. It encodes CSGQGGHGYTF.